These 23 T cell receptor beta chains were all obtained from the same sample, sequenced in a study of T cells in Graves' hyperthyroidism and ophthalmopathy. RNA transcripts served as the template for amplifying TCR beta CDR3 regions. First-round RT-PCR with HTBI primers amplified the TCR CDR3 region. One entry per CDR3 protein results from TCRdb running MiXCR on the multiplex PCR reads. The table includes roughly 420,000 distinct CDR3 sequences, about a sixth detected once. Material: blood. All receptors derive from a woman between 18 and 29 years old with Graves' hyperthyroidism.

V is TRBV9 and J is TRBJ1-6, with D unresolved. V was cut by 0 bases and J by 6 bases, with 10 bases left in between. The CDR3 totals 15 residues. Germline values: CDR1 SGDLS, CDR2 YYNGEE. CDR3 bases: TGTGCCAGCAGCGTAGCTGCAAGTAGTAATTCACCCCTCCACTTT. Translated: CASSVAASSNSPLHF. Filled out from reference TRBV9 and TRBJ1-6, the complete variable domain reads DSGVTQTPKHLITATGQRVTLRCSPRSGDLSVYWYQQSLDQGLQFLIQYYNGEERAKGNILERFSAQQFPDLHSELNLSSLELGDSALYFCASSVAASSNSPLHFGNGTRLTVT.

The gene calls are TRBV30 and TRBJ1-2, with no clear D. The CDR3 is 12 residues long. The V end lost 1 base, the J end lost 4 bases, and 7 bases lay between the germline ends. In germline, CDR1 is GTSNPN, CDR2 SVGIG (reference sequence). The CDR3 sequence: CAWSGSGYGYTF. Here the CDR3 DNA reads TGTGCCTGGAGTGGATCGGGCTATGGCTACACCTTC.

In the case of this clonotype: This clone may be a read error of a much larger clone one base away. V usage is TRBV4-1 and J usage is TRBJ2-7, with unresolved D. Germline CDR1 and CDR2: MGHRA and YSYEKL. This CDR3 spans 13 amino acids. CDR3 sequence (DNA): TGCGCCAGCAGCCATGGGTGGTCCTACGGGCAGTACTTC. Its protein is CASSHGWSYGQYF.

This clonotype was picked up a small number of times. The CDR3 DNA follows: TGTGCCAGCAGCTTAGCGGGAGCTGGGGCCAACGTCCTGACTTTC. Translated, it gives CASSLAGAGANVLTF. V usage is TRBV11-2 and J usage is TRBJ2-6; maybe TRBD2 (6 bases). The germline CDR1 and CDR2 sequences are SGHAT and FQNNGV. There are 15 residues in the CDR3. V was clipped by 1 base and J by 2 bases, with 6 bases between them.

This clonotype was found many times. V usage is TRBV15 and J usage is TRBJ2-1; 9 bases map to TRBD1. With V trimmed by 0 bases and J by 2 bases, 5 bases remained unmatched. The CDR3 is 17 residues long. The germline CDR1 and CDR2 sequences are LNHNV and YYDKDF (reference sequence). CDR3: CATSREPGQGPYNEQFF. CDR3 coding DNA: TGTGCCACCAGCAGAGAACCGGGACAGGGACCCTACAATGAGCAGTTCTTC. Variable domain in full (rest from reference TRBV15 and TRBJ2-1): DAMVIQNPRYQVTQFGKPVTLSCSQTLNHNVMYWYQQKSSQAPKLLFHYYDKDFNNEADTPDNFQSRRPNTSFCFLDIRSPGLGDTAMYLCATSREPGQGPYNEQFFGPGTRLTVL.

This clonotype came up a few times. J is TRBJ2-2 and V is TRBV20-1, with TRBD1 matching 7 bases. This CDR3 contains 14 residues. In germline, CDR1 is DFQATT, CDR2 SNEGSKA (reference sequence). J lost 1 base, V lost 1 base, and 0 bases had no gene match. CDR3 region: CSARGQGNTGELFF. In DNA, the CDR3 is TGCAGTGCTAGAGGACAGGGGAACACCGGGGAGCTGTTTTTT.

Many counts were recorded for this clonotype. V and J are TRBV12-3 or TRBV12-4 and TRBJ2-1; 7 nucleotides align to TRBD1. With V trimmed by 3 bases and J by 8 bases, 16 bases remained unmatched. The CDR3 covers 17 residues. This chain's CDR3 is CASSFIRSGQGGDEQFF. Written as DNA, the CDR3 is TGTGCCAGCAGTTTCATCCGGTCTGGCCAAGGGGGCGATGAGCAGTTCTTC.

The rearrangement uses TRBV9 and TRBJ2-3; 14 nucleotides agree with TRBD2. V lost 0 bases to trimming and J lost 3 bases; unmatched junction nucleotides: 3. The CDR3 consists of 17 residues. The germline gives CDR1 SGDLS, CDR2 YYNGEE. CDR3 sequence: CASSVGGLAGVTDTQYF. CDR3 coding DNA: TGTGCCAGCAGCGTAGGGGGACTAGCGGGGGTAACAGATACGCAGTATTTT.

This clonotype was detected ten times or more. The chain has TRBV27 and TRBJ1-1; 7 positions match TRBD1. The CDR3 covers 16 residues. With 5 bases clipped from V and 3 bases from J, the junction kept 12 bases outside the gene matches. Germline V gene sequence: CDR1 MNHEY, CDR2 SMNVEV (reference sequence). The CDR3 sequence is CASSPSSGQGDTEAFF. The CDR3, as DNA: TGTGCCAGCAGTCCAAGTTCAGGCCAGGGGGACACTGAAGCTTTCTTT.

At least ten counts were recorded for this clonotype. The rearrangement links TRBV5-1 to TRBJ2-7; D is perhaps TRBD1 (5 bases). The CDR3 extends over 16 amino acids. Germline lookup yields CDR1 SGHRS and CDR2 YFSETQ. The V end lost 0 bases, the J end lost 5 bases, and 18 bases lay between the germline ends. The CDR3: CASSLEVPRVVHEQYF. The CDR3 DNA reads as TGCGCCAGCAGCTTGGAAGTCCCCAGGGTAGTCCACGAGCAGTACTTC.

The chain is built from TRBV10-3 and TRBJ1-1, with TRBD1 identical over 9 bases. Germline CDR1 and CDR2: ENHRY and SYGVKD. Trimming cost V 7 bases and J 6 bases; bases outside gene matches: 3. CDR3 size: 12 residues. CDR3 sequence: CAITGQGSEAFF. DNA of the CDR3: TGTGCCATCACGGGACAGGGCTCTGAAGCTTTCTTT.

This clonotype was seen many times. Written as DNA, the CDR3 is TGTGCCAGCAGTGATGGGGGACAGGCCCGAAACACCATATATTTT. Its protein product is CASSDGGQARNTIYF. The rearrangement uses TRBV2 and TRBJ1-3, with 8 positions matching TRBD1. The germline gives CDR1 SNHLY, CDR2 FYNNEI. Germline trimming cut 3 bases from V and 5 bases from J; bases unmatched to any gene: 6. CDR3 length: 15 amino acids.

This clonotype was seen more than once but under ten times. The chain combines TRBV6-9 with TRBJ2-3, with a possible D match to TRBD2 (5 bases). CDR3 length equals 14 residues. Germline CDR1 is MNHGY and CDR2 is SVAAGI. Trimming pared 4 bases from V and 6 bases from J, leaving 14 bases between. The CDR3 is CASSFPRGTDTQYF. As DNA, the CDR3 is TGTGCCAGCAGTTTCCCCCGGGGTACGGATACGCAGTATTTT.

This clonotype was counted many times. The J gene is TRBJ1-1, the V gene TRBV30, with D unclear. This CDR3 comprises 12 residues. Per the germline V gene, CDR1 is GTSNPN and CDR2 is SVGIG (reference sequence). V lost 0 bases and J lost 4, with 6 bases in between. The CDR3 is CAWSVRGTEAFF. The DNA of the CDR3 is TGTGCCTGGAGTGTACGGGGCACTGAAGCTTTCTTT.

This clonotype has at least ten counts. This sequence joins TRBV12-3 or TRBV12-4 and TRBJ1-2, with D perhaps TRBD1 (5 bases). This CDR3 comprises 14 residues. The germline V and J ends were trimmed by 3 bases and 5 bases, with 13 bases remaining between them. Here the CDR3 reads CASSLHAGGYGYTF. In DNA form, the CDR3 reads TGTGCCAGCAGTTTGCATGCGGGGGGGTATGGCTACACCTTC.

This clonotype was picked up many times. The gene calls are TRBV11-1 and TRBJ2-7; D is perhaps TRBD1 or TRBD2 (5 bases each). V was shortened by 10 bases and J by 2 bases, with 21 bases between the two germline ends. CDR3 length: 15 residues. Germline V lookup: CDR1 SGHAT, CDR2 FQDESV (reference sequence). CDR3 region: CATQPLGTDPYEQYF. The CDR3, as DNA: TGTGCCACCCAGCCCCTAGGGACGGATCCCTACGAGCAGTACTTC.

This clonotype has at least ten counts. The chain couples TRBV12-3 or TRBV12-4 to TRBJ1-5, with D perhaps matching TRBD1 (6 bases). With 6 bases removed from V and 7 bases from J, the gap between germline ends came to 16 bases. This CDR3 has 14 residues. CDR3 DNA sequence: TGTGCCAGCAGCATTCAGGGGTTGGGACAGCCCCAGCATTTT. As protein: CASSIQGLGQPQHF.

This clonotype was counted many times. The chain links TRBV4-1 to TRBJ2-7; the D gene is possibly TRBD1 (6 bases). The CDR3 loop spans 14 amino acids. Trimming cost V 1 base and J 4 bases, with 11 bases left between them. CDR1 is MGHRA, CDR2 YSYEKL, per germline. The CDR3 bases are TGCGCCAGCAGCCAAGTATCCGGACAGTACGAGCAGTACTTC. Translation: CASSQVSGQYEQYF.

V and J are TRBV7-2 and TRBJ1-2, with D uncertain. Germline V gene lookup returns CDR1 SGHTA and CDR2 FQGNSA. The CDR3 is 12 residues long. With 1 base removed from V and 7 bases from J, the gap between germline ends came to 7 bases. The CDR3: CASSLDVPGYTF. CDR3 sequence (DNA): TGTGCCAGCAGCTTAGACGTCCCTGGCTACACCTTC. Variable domain in full (rest from reference TRBV7-2 and TRBJ1-2): GAGVSQSPSNKVTEKGKDVELRCDPISGHTALYWYRQSLGQGLEFLIYFQGNSAPDKSGLPSDRFSAERTGGSVSTLTIQRTQQEDSAVYLCASSLDVPGYTFGSGTRLTVV.

This chain joins TRBV27 and TRBJ1-3, with 7 bases fitting TRBD1. The CDR3 has 16 amino acids. J was trimmed by 0 bases and V by 7 bases; bases with no gene match: 9. From germline, CDR1 is MNHEY and CDR2 SMNVEV (reference sequence). CDR3 in DNA: TGTGCCAGCACCTCGACAGGGCCATTCTCTGGAAACACCATATATTTT. Protein product: CASTSTGPFSGNTIYF.

This clonotype came up many times. The V and J genes are TRBV10-3 and TRBJ2-7; a weak D match, TRBD2 (5 bases). Trimming shortened V by 3 bases and J by 3 bases, and 9 bases separated the two germline ends. The CDR3 loop spans 13 amino acids. Germline V gives CDR1 ENHRY, CDR2 SYGVKD. The CDR3 bases are TGTGCCATCAGTGACCAGAGCGGCTACGAGCAGTACTTC. Amino acid sequence: CAISDQSGYEQYF.

This clonotype was recorded at least ten times. The J gene is TRBJ2-7, the V gene TRBV28, with a possible D match to TRBD1 (7 bases). Germline V gene lookup returns CDR1 MDHEN and CDR2 SYDVKM. The CDR3 is made up of 13 amino acids. CDR3 bases: TGTGCTATGGGGCCACAGGGGAGGTACGAGCAGTACTTC. It yields the protein CAMGPQGRYEQYF.

This clonotype came up many times. The chain has TRBV10-3 and TRBJ2-7, with TRBD1 identical over 9 bases. The CDR3 runs to 13 residues. Per the germline V gene, CDR1 is ENHRY and CDR2 is SYGVKD. After removal of 6 bases from V and 6 bases from J, the junction contained 6 bases not matched to a gene. CDR3 nucleotides: TGTGCCATCAGACCGGGACAGGGTGTCGAGCAGTACTTC. This gives the protein CAIRPGQGVEQYF.